This T cell receptor (beta chain) was captured in a study of blood T cell repertoires in COVID-19. On the study more broadly: From the United States, Italy and Spain came samples of acute and convalescent COVID-19.

Sequencing used immunoSEQ multiplex PCR; TCRdb keeps in-frame clones, though not all of them. The sample has around 45,000 clones, roughly nine tenths seen once; the top ten hold around 10%. This CDR3 region has 15 residues. Germline values: CDR1 SGHTA, CDR2 FQGNSA. J was trimmed by 3 bases and V by 3 bases; bases with no gene match: 3. The rearrangement links TRBV7-2 to TRBJ1-4; TRBD1 matches 8 bases. Sequenced material: peripheral blood. The sequence was collected from a human donor in a cohort sampled during active COVID-19. DNA of the CDR3: TGTGCCAGCAGCTTCCAGGGGGCAGCTAATGAAAAACTGTTTTTT. Its protein is CASSFQGAANEKLFF.